The 32 T cell receptor beta chains below were found in one sample sequenced in a study of T cells in Graves' hyperthyroidism and ophthalmopathy. Amplification of TCR beta CDR3 regions used RNA as the template. HTBI primers were used for first-round RT-PCR of the TCR CDR3. TCRdb itself ran the multiplex PCR reads through MiXCR, one entry per CDR3 protein. The repertoire includes approximately 870,000 distinct CDR3 sequences, over 35% of them detected once, and roughly 8.3% sits in the top ten. Sequenced: blood. The receptors here all came from a man younger than 35 with Graves' hyperthyroidism.

In its sample, this clonotype was seen a few times. The V and J genes are TRBV10-3 and TRBJ2-7, with D uncertain. Germline V gene lookup returns CDR1 ENHRY and CDR2 SYGVKD. V lost 3 bases and J 3 bases, leaving 9 bases between the germline ends. This CDR3 is built from 13 residues. The CDR3 DNA sequence: TGTGCCATCAGTGATGACTCTTTCTACGAGCAGTACTTC. Amino acids: CAISDDSFYEQYF.

The rearrangement links TRBV14 to TRBJ2-5; 11 nucleotides align to TRBD1. Trimming removed 5 bases from V and 7 bases from J; junction bases left unmatched: 9. CDR3 length: 15 amino acids. Germline assignment: CDR1 SGHDN and CDR2 FVKESK. CDR3 sequence reads: CASSSDRGTGGTQYF. CDR3 coding DNA: TGTGCCAGCAGCAGTGACCGCGGGACAGGGGGGACCCAGTACTTC.

This clonotype was detected a few times. This sequence joins TRBV20-1 and TRBJ1-5, with D unclear. The V end was cut by 5 bases, the J end by 0 bases, with 17 bases between. The CDR3 totals 16 residues. Germline CDR1 reads DFQATT; CDR2 reads SNEGSKA (reference sequence). The CDR3 here is CSALRTDRYSNQPQHF. The CDR3 nucleotides read TGCAGTGCTTTACGGACGGACCGATATAGCAATCAGCCCCAGCATTTT.

The chain is built from TRBV19 and TRBJ2-5; 8 nucleotides align to TRBD2. V shed 5 bases, J shed 4 bases, and the junction held 9 bases outside the gene matches. The CDR3 has 15 amino acids. The germline CDR1 and CDR2 sequences are LNHDA and SQIVND (reference sequence). CDR3 in DNA: TGTGCCAGTAGTGGGGGGGGGCTAGCGGGAGAGACCCAGTACTTC. Its translation is CASSGGGLAGETQYF.

This clonotype has just one count. The CDR3 DNA is TGTGCCAGTAGTGGTTCTAGCGGGACAATTAACTATGGCTACACCTTC. Protein product: CASSGSSGTINYGYTF. The rearrangement links TRBV19 to TRBJ1-2; perhaps TRBD1 as D (6 bases). Per germline, CDR1 LNHDA and CDR2 SQIVND (reference sequence). Trimming shortened V by 5 bases and J by 1 base, and 17 bases separated the two germline ends. This CDR3 is 16 amino acids long.

Comments on this clonotype: Just one base apart from a much larger clone, this may be a read error. This chain joins TRBV29-1 and TRBJ2-5; TRBD1 might be the D (5 bases). Germline V gives CDR1 SQVTM, CDR2 ANQGSEA. CDR3 length: 15 amino acids. V was trimmed by 5 bases and J by 0 bases, leaving 16 bases between them. DNA of the CDR3: TGCAGCGTTCTCGACCAGGGCTGGTACCAAGAGACCCAGTACTTC. Translating gives CSVLDQGWYQETQYF.

This clonotype was seen only a few times. This chain joins TRBV7-8 and TRBJ1-1; no clear D gene. The CDR3 length is 15 residues. Trimming cost V 5 bases and J 4 bases, with 17 bases left between them. Germline V gives CDR1 SGHVS, CDR2 FQNEAQ. The CDR3 coding sequence is TGTGCCAGCAGCCAAGATGAAACGTGGCTCACTGAAGCTTTCTTT. It specifies CASSQDETWLTEAFF.

This clonotype occurred many times. CDR3 nucleotides: TGTGCCAGCAGCTCCCGACAGAGATACACTGAAGCTTTCTTT. Residues: CASSSRQRYTEAFF. This chain links TRBV5-6 with TRBJ1-1; tentative D call: TRBD1 (5 bases). The CDR3 is made up of 14 amino acids. Per the germline V gene, CDR1 is SGHDT and CDR2 is YYEEEE. The germline V and J ends were trimmed by 3 bases and 3 bases, with 12 bases remaining between them.

V usage is TRBV19 and J usage is TRBJ2-5; D not resolved. With 5 bases removed from V and 0 bases from J, the gap between germline ends came to 10 bases. The CDR3 is 14 residues long. Germline CDR1 reads LNHDA; CDR2 reads SQIVND (reference sequence). The CDR3 region is CASSAGRNQETQYF. Written as DNA, the CDR3 is TGTGCCAGTAGTGCCGGACGGAACCAAGAGACCCAGTACTTC.

This clonotype occurred a few times. The chain links TRBV29-1 to TRBJ2-2; no definite D call. Trimming removed 7 bases at V and 0 bases at J, with 9 bases between. CDR3 size: 13 residues. Germline V CDR1 and CDR2: SQVTM, ANQGSEA. In DNA, the CDR3 is TGCAGCGCTCTAGATACGAACACCGGGGAGCTGTTTTTT. This gives the protein CSALDTNTGELFF.

As regards this clonotype: The conserved closing phenylalanine or tryptophan is absent in this CDR3, likely reflecting a read error. The DNA is left out, because the CDR3 cannot be placed on it with certainty; the CDR3 is given as TCRdb lists it. The rearrangement links TRBV11-3 to TRBJ2-2; the table names TRBD2, a call not compared with the DNA. With termini counted, the CDR3 has 15 amino acids. From germline, CDR1 is SGHNT and CDR2 YENEEA. This chain's CDR3 is CASSSGRPNTGELLC.

This clonotype was observed once. The V call is TRBV6-1, the J call TRBJ1-2, with TRBD1 matching over 7 bases. J lost 4 bases, V lost 6 bases, and 8 bases had no gene match. This CDR3 comprises 14 residues. Germline V CDR1 and CDR2: MNHNS, SASEGT. The CDR3 DNA reads TGTGCCAGCAGCAAAGGGGGCAGCACCTATGGCTACACCTTC. Translated, it gives CASSKGGSTYGYTF.

The chain has TRBV28 and TRBJ2-2, with 16 bases that match TRBD2. The V gene's germline CDR1 is MDHEN and CDR2 SYDVKM. The trim removed 6 bases at V and 7 bases at J, leaving 14 bases unmatched. The CDR3 covers 19 residues. The CDR3 region has the DNA TGTGCCAGCAGGCGAACCGGGACTAGCGGGAGGGCCGGTGACGGGGAGCTGTTTTTT. Translated: CASRRTGTSGRAGDGELFF.

V usage is TRBV10-3 and J usage is TRBJ1-3, with D hard to call. The CDR3 loop spans 12 amino acids. Trimming took off 10 bases at V and 6 bases at J, with 13 bases between the two ends. CDR1 and CDR2 from the germline V gene are ENHRY and SYGVKD. CDR3: CATGKGVNTIYF. In DNA form, the CDR3 reads TGTGCCACTGGGAAGGGAGTAAACACCATATATTTT.

This clonotype was seen just once. The chain carries TRBV5-1 and TRBJ1-1; D is possibly TRBD1 (5 bases). Between the trimmed V and J ends, which lost 4 bases and 5 bases, there was a span of 27 bases. The CDR3 has 18 amino acids. Per the germline V gene, CDR1 is SGHRS and CDR2 is YFSETQ. Here the CDR3 DNA reads TGCGCCAGCAGCGGCACCATACAGGTTACCCGCGAGGGAACTGAAGCTTTCTTT. This encodes CASSGTIQVTREGTEAFF.

In its sample, this clonotype was seen many times. CDR3 coding DNA: TGTGCCAGCAGCTTAGGGTTCGGGGCGACTTTCTTT. It specifies CASSLGFGATFF. The genes are TRBV7-9 and TRBJ1-1; D might be TRBD1 (5 bases). Trimming cost V 1 base and J 12 bases, with 12 bases left between them. This CDR3 comprises 12 residues. Germline values: CDR1 SEHNR, CDR2 FQNEAQ (reference sequence).

In its sample, this clonotype was seen once. The rearrangement links TRBV6-5 to TRBJ1-1, with D possibly TRBD1 on 5 matching bases. Per the germline V gene, CDR1 is MNHEY and CDR2 is SVGAGI. Trimming pared 2 bases from V and 7 bases from J, leaving 11 bases between. The CDR3 totals 13 residues. The CDR3 nucleotides read TGTGCCAGCAGTTACCGAGGGGTGAATGAAGCTTTCTTT. This codes for CASSYRGVNEAFF.

The genes are TRBV7-8 and TRBJ2-7; 9 bases are a match to TRBD1. The tail of the sequence fits TRBJ2-1 better, so the J call may be wrong. Germline V gene sequence: CDR1 SGHVS, CDR2 FQNEAQ. This CDR3 has 13 residues. CDR3 bases: TGTGCCAGCAGCTGGGACAGGGACAATGAGCAGTTCTTC. It specifies CASSWDRDNEQFF.

The CDR3: CRAGYTEAFF. In nucleotides, the CDR3 is TGCAGAGCAGGGTACACTGAAGCTTTCTTT. The chain uses TRBV20-1 and TRBJ1-1; TRBD1 is a possible D gene (5 bases). This CDR3 is built from 10 residues. Germline CDR1 DFQATT, CDR2 SNEGSKA (reference sequence).

This sequence joins TRBV19 and TRBJ1-6; 8 nucleotides align to TRBD1. The germline CDR1 and CDR2 sequences are LNHDA and SQIVND (reference sequence). V trimming: 7 bases; J trimming: 10 bases; junction bases outside the gene matches: 12. The CDR3 runs to 15 residues. CDR3 sequence: CASTHGQGVRSPLHF. CDR3 bases: TGTGCCAGTACCCACGGACAGGGCGTACGGTCACCCCTCCACTTT.

The chain couples TRBV2 to TRBJ1-1; D is ambiguous. The CDR3 totals 17 residues. V lost 5 bases and J lost 1, with 20 bases in between. Germline loops: CDR1 SNHLY, CDR2 FYNNEI. This CDR3 reads CASSPPGILLRNTEAFF. In DNA, the CDR3 is TGTGCCAGCAGTCCTCCAGGAATCCTTCTCCGGAACACTGAAGCTTTCTTT.

Turning to this clonotype: A much larger clone sits a single nucleotide away, making a read error possible. The chain recombines TRBV10-3 with TRBJ2-5; 7 bases match TRBD2. J gave up 1 base and V 6 bases, and 5 bases lay outside the gene matches. Germline V gene data show CDR1 as ENHRY and CDR2 as SYGVKD. This CDR3 region has 14 residues. CDR3 nucleotides: TGTGCCATCAGCAAAACTAGCGTCCAAGAGACCCAGTACTTC. Translation: CAISKTSVQETQYF.

This clonotype was found many times. CDR3 region: CSVDVNTGELFF. The CDR3 nucleotides are TGCAGCGTTGATGTCAACACCGGGGAGCTGTTTTTT. This rearrangement joins TRBV29-1 to TRBJ2-2; D remains ambiguous. Germline V gene data show CDR1 as SQVTM and CDR2 as ANQGSEA. The germline V and J ends were trimmed by 3 bases and 2 bases, with 4 bases remaining between them. The CDR3 spans 12 residues.

The table lists this clonotype with many counts. The J gene is TRBJ2-7, the V gene TRBV20-1; D is unclear. This CDR3 is 11 amino acids long. CDR1 DFQATT and CDR2 SNEGSKA come from the germline V gene (reference sequence). V lost 2 bases and J lost 5, with 7 bases in between. The CDR3 nucleotides are TGCAGTGCTAGACGCCAGGACGAGCAGTACTTC. It is translated as CSARRQDEQYF.

This clonotype has at least ten counts. J is TRBJ1-1 and V is TRBV29-1; TRBD1 matches at 7 bases. Germline V gene sequence: CDR1 SQVTM, CDR2 ANQGSEA. The length of the CDR3 is 13 residues. Losses at the gene ends were 0 bases for V and 5 bases for J; bases not matched to a gene: 3. The CDR3 loop is CSVEEGQRTEAFF. CDR3 nucleotide sequence: TGCAGCGTTGAAGAGGGACAGCGGACTGAAGCTTTCTTT.

This chain links TRBV5-1 with TRBJ2-5, with D unresolved. Germline V CDR1 and CDR2: SGHRS, YFSETQ. The CDR3 is made up of 14 amino acids. With 0 bases removed from V and 5 bases from J, the gap between germline ends came to 11 bases. CDR3: CASSLGTQRETQYF. The CDR3, as DNA: TGCGCCAGCAGCTTGGGAACTCAAAGGGAGACCCAGTACTTC.

This clonotype has just one count. This chain links TRBV5-1 with TRBJ2-5; TRBD2 aligns across 8 bases. The trim removed 0 bases at V and 8 bases at J, leaving 15 bases unmatched. The CDR3 runs 17 residues. The germline CDR1 and CDR2 sequences are SGHRS and YFSETQ. The DNA for the CDR3 is TGCGCCAGCAGCTTGGAGGGAGCGGGGGCCGTGGGAGTTACCCAGTACTTC. As protein: CASSLEGAGAVGVTQYF.

This clonotype appeared a few times. The chain employs TRBV7-3 and TRBJ2-5; D assignment may be TRBD1 or TRBD2 (6 bases each). V was clipped by 0 bases and J by 5 bases, with 16 bases between them. CDR1 and CDR2 from the germline V gene are SGHTA and FQGTGA. The CDR3 runs to 16 residues. In nucleotides, the CDR3 is TGTGCCAGCAGCTTAACGTTCGGGGGCGCGGGCGAGACCCAGTACTTC. Translated: CASSLTFGGAGETQYF.

V usage is TRBV7-9 and J usage is TRBJ1-1; D not resolved. The ends were cut back, 8 bases at V and 4 bases at J, with 14 bases in the middle. CDR1 and CDR2 (germline): SEHNR, FQNEAQ (reference sequence). CDR3 length equals 13 residues. As DNA, the CDR3 is TGTGCCAGCGAATTCACGGGAAGCACTGAAGCTTTCTTT. It codes for CASEFTGSTEAFF.

The chain recombines TRBV10-3 with TRBJ2-7, with D perhaps matching TRBD2 (5 bases). Germline CDR1 is ENHRY and CDR2 is SYGVKD. The CDR3 is 15 amino acids. V was trimmed by 0 bases and J by 1 base, leaving 10 bases between them. The CDR3 coding sequence is TGTGCCATCAGTGAGTCGGGCGGGCGATCCTACGAGCAGTACTTC. This codes for CAISESGGRSYEQYF.

This rearrangement joins TRBV10-1 to TRBJ2-6, with TRBD1 as a possible D gene (6 bases). The germline V and J ends were trimmed by 10 bases and 4 bases, with 17 bases remaining between them. CDR1 and CDR2 from the germline V gene are WNHNN and SYGVQD (reference sequence). The CDR3 sequence is 15 residues long. CDR3: CATNRVGTGANVLTF. CDR3 sequence (DNA): TGCGCCACCAACCGAGTGGGGACAGGGGCCAACGTCCTGACTTTC.

The J gene is TRBJ2-5, the V gene TRBV29-1, with TRBD1 identical over 8 bases. V was pared by 3 bases and J by 9 bases, with 12 bases of the junction left unmatched. This CDR3 spans 14 amino acids. Germline V lookup: CDR1 SQVTM, CDR2 ANQGSEA. CDR3 in amino acids: CSVDLSGGAEAQYF. The CDR3 nucleotides are TGCAGCGTTGATTTGTCAGGGGGCGCGGAGGCCCAGTACTTC.